Listed below are T cell receptor beta chains from one sample, sequenced in a study of blood T cell repertoires in COVID-19. Assay: immunoSEQ multiplex PCR; the TCRdb copy retains only in-frame clones and omits some. The repertoire holds 70,000 to 90,000 clones, under 85% seen once, with approximately 11% in the top ten. The material sequenced was peripheral blood. Source of these receptors: a man aged 70 or older with acute or convalescent COVID-19. Both conserved end residues are part of each CDR3. Each record gives: clone size, J gene, D gene, V gene, CDR3 DNA, CDR3 protein. A D gene is named only where the DNA matches it firmly. The size field is filled for only some rows; it gives once, few, many or a size class.

-	TRBJ1-2	TRBD1	TRBV7-9	TGTGCCAGCAGCTTAGATCCCGACAGGGTATATGGCTACACCTTC	CASSLDPDRVYGYTF
-	TRBJ1-6	TRBD1	TRBV2	TGTGCCAGCAGTGGGGACAGGGGGCCAAATTCACCCCTCCACTTT	CASSGDRGPNSPLHF
-	TRBJ1-4	-	TRBV21-1	TGTGCCAGCAGCAAAGTTGGGGCCCAGGTTACGGATGAAAAACTGTTTTTT	CASSKVGAQVTDEKLFF
many	TRBJ1-2	TRBD1	TRBV28	TGTGCCAGCAGGGAGACAGGGACCTATGGCTACACCTTC	CASRETGTYGYTF
-	TRBJ2-5	TRBD2	TRBV2	TGTGCCAGCAGAGCAGCTAGCGGGCGACAAGAGACCCAGTACTTC	CASRAASGRQETQYF
-	TRBJ1-5	-	TRBV4-1	TGCGCCAGCAGCCAAGATCGATTTCGGAGCGTGAACAATCAGCCCCAGCATTTT	CASSQDRFRSVNNQPQHF
few	TRBJ1-3	-	TRBV19	TGTGCCAGTAGTACGCGGGACCAAGCTGGAAACACCATATATTTT	CASSTRDQAGNTIYF
-	TRBJ2-1	TRBD2	TRBV11-3	TGTGCCAGCAGCGCGACTAGCGGGGGGGCGCCCGAGCAGTTCTTC	CASSATSGGAPEQFF
-	TRBJ1-1	-	TRBV4-2	TGTGCCAGCAGCCATAGGGGGACCAACGATGAAGCTTTCTTT	CASSHRGTNDEAFF
-	TRBJ1-1	-	TRBV5-4	TGTGCCAGCAGCCCCTATGGGGGAGGCACTGAAGCTTTCTTT	CASSPYGGGTEAFF
-	TRBJ1-2	TRBD1	TRBV10-3	TGTGCCATCAGTGGGACAGGGGAAGCGGGCTACACCTTC	CAISGTGEAGYTF
-	TRBJ2-3	TRBD2	TRBV28	TGTGCCAGCAGTTTAGGAACTAGCGGGGGCCTTTCCTCAGATACGCAGTATTTT	CASSLGTSGGLSSDTQYF
-	TRBJ1-2	TRBD1	TRBV7-8	TGTGCCAGCAGCTCCGGGACAGTTGGCTACACCTTC	CASSSGTVGYTF